One and the same sample provided the 22 T cell receptor beta chains below, sequenced in a study of blood T cells in healthy people across ages. With a J-beta primer mix and a sample-barcoded 5' primer, a second PCR ran about 6 to 11 cycles. TCRdb re-called the 5' RACE reads with MiXCR, one entry per CDR3 protein. Counted here are fewer than 800,000 distinct CDR3 sequences, roughly 50% occurring once; the ten biggest clones make up roughly 30%. The sequenced sample was blood. These receptors all come from a woman aged 55-75 years in good health.

A word on this clonotype: The CDR3 end shows no conserved phenylalanine or tryptophan, and so a read error is likely. CDR3 in DNA: TGTGCCAGCAGGAAACAGGGCTACGAGCAGTACTCC. Protein sequence: CASRKQGYEQYS. The chain combines TRBV7-2 with TRBJ2-7, with a possible D match to TRBD1 (6 bases). The germline V gene encodes CDR1 SGHTA and CDR2 FQGNSA. Between the trimmed V and J ends, which lost 6 bases and 3 bases, there was a span of 9 bases. The CDR3 has 12 residues.

The chain carries TRBV12-3 or TRBV12-4 and TRBJ2-3, with a possible D match to TRBD2 (6 bases). The germline V and J ends were trimmed by 6 bases and 1 base, with 20 bases remaining between them. The CDR3 totals 17 residues. CDR3 nucleotides: TGTGCCAGCAGCCCTTCTAGTAAGCGGAGGGGCACAGATACGCAGTATTTT. Its translation is CASSPSSKRRGTDTQYF.

The CDR3 DNA follows: TGTGCCAGCAGTGGCCGGTTCAGCTCCTACGAGCAGTACTTC. Amino acid sequence: CASSGRFSSYEQYF. The J gene is TRBJ2-7, the V gene TRBV6-1; D unclear. V lost 4 bases to trimming and J lost 0 bases, with 10 bases between them. The CDR3 extends over 14 amino acids. Germline CDR1 and CDR2: MNHNS and SASEGT.

The rearrangement joins TRBV12-3 or TRBV12-4 to TRBJ1-4, with TRBD1 as a possible D gene (6 bases). CDR3 length: 13 residues. V was clipped by 5 bases and J by 7 bases, with 11 bases between them. This CDR3 reads CASSGGGREKLFF. In nucleotides, the CDR3 is TGTGCCAGCAGTGGGGGGGGCCGTGAAAAACTGTTTTTT.

The V call is TRBV24-1, the J call TRBJ2-1; 7 nucleotides match TRBD1. The junction had 2 bases not matched to a gene; V was cut back by 0 bases and J by 4 bases. The CDR3 consists of 15 residues. Germline CDR1 is KGHDR and CDR2 is SFDVKD. CDR3 DNA sequence: TGTGCCACCAGTGATTTGACAGGGGAATACAATGAGCAGTTCTTC. Translating it yields CATSDLTGEYNEQFF.

The chain joins TRBV7-9 to TRBJ2-1; no definite D call. CDR1 and CDR2 (germline): SEHNR, FQNEAQ (reference sequence). There are 15 residues in the CDR3. V was clipped by 0 bases and J by 2 bases, with 8 bases between them. Written as DNA, the CDR3 is TGTGCCAGCAGCTTAGCAAAAGGCCCCTACAATGAGCAGTTCTTC. It specifies CASSLAKGPYNEQFF. The variable domain in full, with the rest retrieved from reference TRBV7-9 and TRBJ2-1, is DTGVSQNPRHKITKRGQNVTFRCDPISEHNRLYWYRQTLGQGPEFLTYFQNEAQLEKSRLLSDRFSAERPKGSFSTLEIQRTEQGDSAMYLCASSLAKGPYNEQFFGPGTRLTVL.

This clonotype was detected a few times. The chain links TRBV3-1 to TRBJ2-3; perhaps TRBD2 as D (6 bases). V was shortened by 1 base and J by 0 bases, with 14 bases between the two germline ends. The CDR3 is 17 amino acids. Germline CDR1 reads LGHDT; CDR2 reads YNNKEL (reference sequence). The CDR3 protein is CASSQAPPGSSTDTQYF. CDR3 bases: TGTGCCAGCAGCCAAGCCCCCCCCGGGAGCAGCACAGATACGCAGTATTTT.

This chain links TRBV20-1 with TRBJ2-2, with TRBD1 matching over 12 bases. The germline gives CDR1 DFQATT, CDR2 SNEGSKA (reference sequence). The trim removed 3 bases at V and 4 bases at J, leaving 3 bases unmatched. CDR3 length: 15 residues. CDR3 protein: CSARTGQGATGELFF. CDR3 sequence (DNA): TGCAGTGCTAGGACGGGACAGGGGGCCACCGGGGAGCTGTTTTTT.

The chain combines TRBV2 with TRBJ2-1; D is unclear. V lost 1 base and J lost 14, with 12 bases in between. Germline V CDR1 and CDR2: SNHLY, FYNNEI. This CDR3 has 12 residues. The CDR3 loop is CASSEVLAIKFF. The CDR3 nucleotides read TGTGCCAGCAGTGAAGTGTTAGCCATCAAGTTCTTC. Looking up the rest from reference TRBV2 and TRBJ2-1 gives the full variable domain: EPEVTQTPSHQVTQMGQEVILRCVPISNHLYFYWYRQILGQKVEFLVSFYNNEISEKSEIFDDQFSVERPDGSNFTLKIRSTKLEDSAMYFCASSEVLAIKFFGPGTRLTVL.

Comment on this clonotype: A read error may account for a junction end that differs from germline. The rearrangement joins TRBV10-3 to TRBJ2-6; 7 nucleotides line up with TRBD1. The CDR3 has 15 residues. Germline CDR1 and CDR2: ENHRY and SYGVKD. This CDR3 reads CAISGQAPGANVPTF. The CDR3, as DNA: TGTGCCATCTCAGGACAGGCGCCTGGGGCCAACGTCCCGACTTTC.

This clonotype was counted only a few times. V gene TRBV6-1 combines with J gene TRBJ2-5; 15 bases fit TRBD2. Germline values: CDR1 MNHNS, CDR2 SASEGT. J was trimmed by 1 base and V by 8 bases; bases with no gene match: 5. The CDR3 spans 16 residues. CDR3 bases: TGTGCCAGCGCTCTGGGACTAGCGGGAGGCCAAGAGACCCAGTACTTC. It yields the protein CASALGLAGGQETQYF.

The chain couples TRBV6-6 to TRBJ2-7; 10 bases match TRBD2. The germline V gene encodes CDR1 MNHNY and CDR2 SVGAGI (reference sequence). J lost 3 bases, V lost 6 bases, and 11 bases had no gene match. The CDR3 is 16 residues long. The CDR3 bases are TGTGCCAGCAGAGCGACCTGGACTAGCGGTTACTACGAGCAGTACTTC. Translation gives CASRATWTSGYYEQYF.

V and J are TRBV20-1 and TRBJ2-7; no definite D call. The CDR3 runs to 13 residues. V was trimmed by 7 bases and J by 1 base, leaving 14 bases between them. Germline V lookup: CDR1 DFQATT, CDR2 SNEGSKA (reference sequence). In nucleotides, the CDR3 is TGCAGTGGTAGTGTGCCAGGATCCTACGAGCAGTACTTC. Translation gives CSGSVPGSYEQYF.

The chain is built from TRBV7-9 and TRBJ2-1; D is unresolved. V was trimmed by 1 base and J by 3 bases, leaving 7 bases between them. The CDR3 has 14 residues. CDR1 is SEHNR, CDR2 FQNEAQ, per germline (reference sequence). The CDR3 bases are TGTGCCAGCAGCTTAGGCAGAGACTACAATGAGCAGTTCTTC. Its protein is CASSLGRDYNEQFF.

The V call is TRBV7-8, the J call TRBJ2-6, with D tentatively TRBD2 (5 bases). CDR1 and CDR2 from the germline V gene are SGHVS and FQNEAQ. CDR3 length: 19 amino acids. Trimming took 1 base from V and 0 from J, leaving 16 bases between them. The CDR3 protein is CASSLVNPGSHSGANVLTF. DNA for the CDR3: TGTGCCAGCAGCTTAGTTAATCCGGGGTCCCACTCTGGGGCCAACGTCCTGACTTTC.

This clonotype was found a few times. The chain is built from TRBV20-1 and TRBJ2-3; D is undetermined. From germline, CDR1 is DFQATT and CDR2 SNEGSKA (reference sequence). CDR3 length: 13 amino acids. Deletions cut 0 bases from V and 6 bases from J, with 10 bases between. The CDR3 sequence is CSARDWGWDTQYF. In DNA form, the CDR3 reads TGCAGTGCTAGAGATTGGGGTTGGGATACGCAGTATTTT.

V usage is TRBV29-1 and J usage is TRBJ2-3, with D unclear. V was cut by 6 bases and J by 7 bases, with 11 bases left in between. The CDR3 spans 11 residues. The germline gives CDR1 SQVTM, CDR2 ANQGSEA. CDR3: CSVDVAHTQYF. The DNA for the CDR3 is TGCAGCGTGGACGTGGCCCATACGCAGTATTTT.

The chain couples TRBV4-2 to TRBJ2-1, with D tentatively TRBD1 (5 bases). Trimming took off 1 base at V and 3 bases at J, with 10 bases between the two ends. Per the germline V gene, CDR1 is LGHNA and CDR2 is YNFKEQ. The CDR3 has 15 amino acids. DNA of the CDR3: TGTGCCAGCAGCCAAGTAGAGACAGACTACAATGAGCAGTTCTTC. Translating gives CASSQVETDYNEQFF.

This sequence joins TRBV6-2 or TRBV6-3 and TRBJ2-1; D may be TRBD1 (6 bases). Germline loops: CDR1 MNHEY, CDR2 SVGEGT. The CDR3 loop spans 15 amino acids. Trimming stripped 4 bases from V and 4 bases from J, with 14 bases between. The CDR3 nucleotides are TGTGCCAGCAGTTCAGGACAGAGGGAATACAATGAGCAGTTCTTC. It yields the protein CASSSGQREYNEQFF.

The V gene is TRBV11-1, the J gene TRBJ2-7; TRBD1 matches at 7 bases. The CDR3 is made up of 12 amino acids. The germline gives CDR1 SGHAT, CDR2 FQDESV (reference sequence). J lost 7 bases, V lost 5 bases, and 5 bases had no gene match. The DNA for the CDR3 is TGTGCCAGCAGCGTGACAGGGTGGGAGCAGTACTTC. Its translation is CASSVTGWEQYF.

This clonotype has only a few counts. The chain uses TRBV21-1 and TRBJ2-3. TRBV21-1 is flagged as a pseudogene. The CDR3 contains 15 residues. The CDR3 sequence is CASSKDLEGTDTQYF. CDR3 nucleotides: TGTGCCAGCAGCAAAGATCTAGAGGGCACAGATACGCAGTATTTT.

DNA for the CDR3: TGCAGTGCTAGTCGGGGACTAGCGGGTAACGAGCAGTACTTC. It codes for CSASRGLAGNEQYF. The chain employs TRBV20-1 and TRBJ2-7; 12 bases match TRBD2. The CDR3 loop spans 14 amino acids. V gave up 3 bases and J gave up 5 bases; unmatched junction bases: 5. Germline V gene data show CDR1 as DFQATT and CDR2 as SNEGSKA (reference sequence).